These 19 T cell receptor beta chains came from one sample sequenced in a study of response to subunit inactivated influenza vaccine. MiXCR was run by TCRdb on the RT-PCR reads, yielding one entry per CDR3 protein. The repertoire holds 600,000 to 700,000 distinct CDR3 sequences, with around 13% as singletons. This specimen was PBMCs from blood, taken around 15 days before vaccination. These receptors were collected from a man in his fifties who received an inactivated influenza vaccine.

This chain connects TRBV10-3 to TRBJ2-2; D possibly corresponds to TRBD1 (6 bases). The V gene lost 0 bases and the J gene lost 2 bases, with 10 bases spanning the gap. From germline, CDR1 is ENHRY and CDR2 SYGVKD. The CDR3 runs 16 residues. The CDR3 region has the DNA TGTGCCATCAGTGAGTCTAGCAGGGGTAACACCGGGGAGCTGTTTTTT. It codes for CAISESSRGNTGELFF.

This clonotype was seen a handful of times. V usage is TRBV28 and J usage is TRBJ1-2, with a possible D match to TRBD1 (5 bases). The CDR3 length is 13 residues. The V gene lost 2 bases and the J gene lost 7 bases, with 11 bases spanning the gap. Germline-derived CDR1 and CDR2 are MDHEN and SYDVKM. The CDR3 here is CASSLQGMPGYTF. CDR3 nucleotide sequence: TGTGCCAGCAGTTTACAGGGTATGCCTGGCTACACCTTC.

This sequence joins TRBV20-1 and TRBJ2-5, with D possibly matching TRBD1 (5 bases). This CDR3 is built from 17 residues. Germline V gene data show CDR1 as DFQATT and CDR2 as SNEGSKA (reference sequence). V was shortened by 0 bases and J by 4 bases, with 21 bases between the two germline ends. Written as DNA, the CDR3 is TGCAGTGCTAGAGATCTCAGGGCGCTACCCGGTCGAGAGACCCAGTACTTC. Its translation is CSARDLRALPGRETQYF.

This clonotype was observed a few times. CDR3 sequence (DNA): TGTGCCAGCAGCCCGGGACTAACCCAGGGCGAGCAGTACTTC. Its translation is CASSPGLTQGEQYF. V is TRBV7-9 and J is TRBJ2-7, with 7 bases lining up with TRBD2. Germline V gives CDR1 SEHNR, CDR2 FQNEAQ (reference sequence). V trimming: 5 bases; J trimming: 6 bases; junction bases outside the gene matches: 10. The CDR3 sequence is 14 residues long.

There are a few counts of this clonotype. The V gene is TRBV20-1, the J gene TRBJ2-1; D not certain. CDR1 and CDR2 (germline): DFQATT, SNEGSKA (reference sequence). The CDR3 loop spans 12 amino acids. Trimming stripped 1 base from V and 12 bases from J, with 13 bases between. The CDR3 loop is CSARVINLGQFF. As DNA, the CDR3 is TGCAGTGCTAGAGTCATCAACTTGGGGCAGTTCTTC.

The sample holds many counts of this clonotype. V gene TRBV5-1 combines with J gene TRBJ1-2; D uncertain. This CDR3 has 15 residues. The germline V and J ends were trimmed by 0 bases and 14 bases, with 23 bases remaining between them. The germline V gene encodes CDR1 SGHRS and CDR2 YFSETQ. The CDR3 loop reads CASSLAAGGDAILTF. The CDR3 nucleotides are TGCGCCAGCAGCTTGGCGGCAGGTGGAGACGCTATTCTTACCTTC.

This chain links TRBV5-5 with TRBJ2-1; D remains ambiguous. Germline V gene lookup returns CDR1 SGHKS and CDR2 YYEKEE (reference sequence). The ends were cut back, 0 bases at V and 10 bases at J, with 8 bases in the middle. CDR3 length: 12 residues. CDR3 in DNA: TGTGCCAGCAGCTTGGGCCACGGGGAGCAGTTCTTC. Translating it yields CASSLGHGEQFF.

The CDR3 loop reads CATGSRLAGGLNEQFF. The CDR3 DNA is TGTGCCACCGGCTCCAGACTAGCGGGAGGGCTGAATGAGCAGTTCTTC. The rearrangement links TRBV15 to TRBJ2-1, with 14 positions matching TRBD2. Trimming removed 8 bases from V and 7 bases from J; junction bases left unmatched: 10. The CDR3 extends over 16 amino acids. Germline CDR1 reads LNHNV; CDR2 reads YYDKDF (reference sequence).

This clonotype was seen a few times. The chain is built from TRBV27 and TRBJ1-1; D possibly corresponds to TRBD1 (5 bases). Germline V gene data show CDR1 as MNHEY and CDR2 as SMNVEV (reference sequence). V was trimmed by 6 bases and J by 5 bases, leaving 16 bases between them. The CDR3 has 14 amino acids. This CDR3 is CASSRGRRGTEAFF. Here the CDR3 DNA reads TGTGCCAGCAGCAGAGGACGGCGGGGGACTGAAGCTTTCTTT.

This clonotype was observed a few times. This chain uses TRBV10-3 with TRBJ2-1; 13 bases agree with TRBD2. The CDR3 totals 14 residues. V lost 8 bases and J lost 5; bases outside the gene matches: 3. Germline CDR1 ENHRY, CDR2 SYGVKD. CDR3 sequence (DNA): TGTGCCATCGGACTAGCGGGGGTCCACAATGAGCAGTTCTTC. The encoded protein is CAIGLAGVHNEQFF.

The sample holds a few counts of this clonotype. This chain connects TRBV29-1 to TRBJ2-5, with D perhaps assigned TRBD1 or TRBD2 (6 bases each). The V end lost 7 bases, the J end lost 5 bases, and 11 bases lay between the germline ends. Germline V lookup: CDR1 SQVTM, CDR2 ANQGSEA. CDR3 length equals 11 residues. CDR3 nucleotides: TGCAGCGGAGGGGGACTCGAGACCCAGTACTTC. Its protein product is CSGGGLETQYF.

This clonotype was detected a few times. The J gene is TRBJ2-1, the V gene TRBV3-1; D is undetermined. CDR1 and CDR2 from the germline V gene are LGHDT and YNNKEL (reference sequence). V lost 0 bases, J lost 0 bases, and 12 bases lay in between. The CDR3 is 17 residues long. The DNA for the CDR3 is TGTGCCAGCAGCCAAGAAAGGTCAGGTCACTCCTACAATGAGCAGTTCTTC. Translation: CASSQERSGHSYNEQFF.

The sample holds many counts of this clonotype. The chain uses TRBV6-2 or TRBV6-3 and TRBJ2-1; D call uncertain. V was cut by 4 bases and J by 6 bases, with 10 bases left in between. Looked up from germline, CDR1 is MNHEY and CDR2 is SVGEGT. This CDR3 is 13 amino acids long. CDR3 in DNA: TGTGCCAGCAGTTTGGCCCCCCCCAATGAGCAGTTCTTC. The encoded protein is CASSLAPPNEQFF.

Written as DNA, the CDR3 is TGCGCCAGCAGCCAAGACCCCGGGGGTTCTGCCGTCTACGAGCAGTACTTC. Its translation is CASSQDPGGSAVYEQYF. The chain has TRBV4-3 and TRBJ2-7; tentatively, D is TRBD2 (6 bases). The V gene lost 0 bases and the J gene lost 3 bases, with 18 bases spanning the gap. The length of the CDR3 is 17 residues. Germline CDR1 is LGHNA and CDR2 is YSLEER.

This clonotype was picked up a small number of times. The chain links TRBV7-9 to TRBJ1-6; 12 bases line up with TRBD1. The trim removed 5 bases at V and 12 bases at J, leaving 8 bases unmatched. CDR3 length: 15 residues. Germline V gene data show CDR1 as SEHNR and CDR2 as FQNEAQ (reference sequence). This CDR3 reads CASSGGTGGYQPLHF. The CDR3, as DNA: TGTGCCAGCAGCGGAGGGACAGGGGGCTATCAACCCCTCCACTTT.

The gene calls are TRBV9 and TRBJ1-5; no clear D gene. Germline CDR1 reads SGDLS; CDR2 reads YYNGEE. CDR3 length: 12 residues. Trimming left V 4 bases short and J 9 bases short, with 11 bases between. CDR3 in amino acids: CASSSTSGPQHF. The CDR3 DNA sequence: TGTGCCAGCAGCTCGACTTCGGGGCCCCAGCATTTT.

This clonotype showed up just a few times. V gene TRBV28 combines with J gene TRBJ1-1; TRBD1 agrees at 9 bases. CDR3 length: 14 residues. The V gene end was trimmed by 5 bases and the J gene end by 5 bases; junction bases not matched to a gene: 6. Per the germline V gene, CDR1 is MDHEN and CDR2 is SYDVKM. CDR3 loop: CASSPGQGWTEAFF. CDR3 DNA: TGTGCCAGCAGTCCGGGACAGGGTTGGACTGAAGCTTTCTTT.

The sample holds many counts of this clonotype. This sequence joins TRBV21-1 and TRBJ2-7. TRBV21-1 is designated a pseudogene. This CDR3 has 15 amino acids. For the CDR3, the DNA is TGTGCCAGCAGCAAAGAGGCAGCTCTCTCCTACGAGCAGTACTTC. It codes for CASSKEAALSYEQYF.

The chain joins TRBV15 to TRBJ2-3, with D perhaps matching TRBD2 (5 bases). This CDR3 spans 13 amino acids. CDR1 and CDR2 (germline): LNHNV, YYDKDF (reference sequence). V lost 8 bases and J lost 6, with 15 bases in between. The CDR3 here is CATSSGRSDTQYF. In nucleotides, the CDR3 is TGTGCCACCTCAAGCGGAAGGAGTGATACGCAGTATTTT.